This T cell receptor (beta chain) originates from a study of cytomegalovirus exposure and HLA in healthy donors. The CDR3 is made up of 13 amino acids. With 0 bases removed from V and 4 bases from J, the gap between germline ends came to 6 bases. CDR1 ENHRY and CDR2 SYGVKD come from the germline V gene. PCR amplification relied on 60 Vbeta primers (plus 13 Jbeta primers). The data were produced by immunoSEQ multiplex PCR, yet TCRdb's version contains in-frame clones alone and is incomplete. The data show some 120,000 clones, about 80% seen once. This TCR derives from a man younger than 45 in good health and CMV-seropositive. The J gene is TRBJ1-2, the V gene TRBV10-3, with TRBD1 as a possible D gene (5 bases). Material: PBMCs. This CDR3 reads CAISESTAYGYTF. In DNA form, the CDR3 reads TGTGCCATCAGTGAGTCGACAGCCTATGGCTACACCTTC.